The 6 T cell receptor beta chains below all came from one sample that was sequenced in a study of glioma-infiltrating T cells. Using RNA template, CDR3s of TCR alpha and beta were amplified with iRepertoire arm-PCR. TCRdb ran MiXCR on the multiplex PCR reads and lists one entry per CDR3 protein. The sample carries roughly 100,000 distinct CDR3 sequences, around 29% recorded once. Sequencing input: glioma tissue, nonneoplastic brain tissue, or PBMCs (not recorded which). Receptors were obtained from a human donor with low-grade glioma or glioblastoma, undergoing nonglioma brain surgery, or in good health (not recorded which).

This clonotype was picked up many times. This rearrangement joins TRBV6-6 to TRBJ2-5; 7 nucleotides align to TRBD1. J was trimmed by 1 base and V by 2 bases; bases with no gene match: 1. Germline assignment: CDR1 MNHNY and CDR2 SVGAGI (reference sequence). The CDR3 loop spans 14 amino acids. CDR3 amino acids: CASSYGTAQETQYF. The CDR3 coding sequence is TGTGCCAGCAGTTACGGGACAGCCCAAGAGACCCAGTACTTC.

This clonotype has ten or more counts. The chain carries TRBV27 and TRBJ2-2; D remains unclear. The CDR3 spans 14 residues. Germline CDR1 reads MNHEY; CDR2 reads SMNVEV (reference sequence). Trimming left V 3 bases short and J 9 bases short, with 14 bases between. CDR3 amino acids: CASSFPRTPRELFF. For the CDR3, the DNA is TGTGCCAGCAGTTTTCCCCGGACCCCCCGGGAGCTGTTTTTT.

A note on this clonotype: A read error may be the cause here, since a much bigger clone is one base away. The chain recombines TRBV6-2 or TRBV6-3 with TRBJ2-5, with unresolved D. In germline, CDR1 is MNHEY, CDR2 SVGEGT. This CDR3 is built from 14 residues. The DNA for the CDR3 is TGTGCCAGCAGTTACTACGGAGATGAAGAGACCAAGTACTTC. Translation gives CASSYYGDEETKYF.

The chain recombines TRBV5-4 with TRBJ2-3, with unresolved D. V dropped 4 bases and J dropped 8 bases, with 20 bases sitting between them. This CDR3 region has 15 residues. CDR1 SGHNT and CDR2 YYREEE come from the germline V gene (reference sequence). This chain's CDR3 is CASSKDPVEARTQYF. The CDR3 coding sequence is TGTGCCAGCAGCAAAGACCCTGTCGAGGCACGTACGCAGTATTTT.

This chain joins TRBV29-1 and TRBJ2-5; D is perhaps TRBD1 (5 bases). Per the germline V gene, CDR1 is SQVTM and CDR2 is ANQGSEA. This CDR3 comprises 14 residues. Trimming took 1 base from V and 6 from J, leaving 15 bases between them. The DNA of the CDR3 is TGCAGCGTTGAAGGGGGCAAGGGGCTGCAGACCCAGTACTTC. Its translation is CSVEGGKGLQTQYF.

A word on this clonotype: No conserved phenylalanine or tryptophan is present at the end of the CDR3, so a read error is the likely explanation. The CDR3 nucleotides read TGTGCCAGCAGCTTAGTAGAGAACACTAAAGCTTTCCTT. Its translation is CASSLVENTKAFL. The chain joins TRBV7-9 to TRBJ1-1; D is undetermined. CDR3 length: 13 residues. Germline CDR1 reads SEHNR; CDR2 reads FQNEAQ (reference sequence).